This T cell receptor beta chain was sequenced for a study of control samples from healthy donors and cancer patients. Per germline, CDR1 WSHSY and CDR2 SAAADI. The CDR3 consists of 12 residues. V was shortened by 3 bases and J by 0 bases, with 2 bases between the two germline ends. TCRdb's table, derived via immunoSEQ multiplex PCR, lists solely in-frame clones and lacks some. The sample yields about 89,000 clones, roughly 86% seen once. This sequence joins TRBV10-2 and TRBJ1-2; no clear D gene. The source is a man between 25 and 39 years old in good health. The sample consisted of blood. The CDR3 sequence: CASSDTNYGYTF. Here the CDR3 DNA reads TGCGCCAGCAGTGACACTAACTATGGCTACACCTTC.